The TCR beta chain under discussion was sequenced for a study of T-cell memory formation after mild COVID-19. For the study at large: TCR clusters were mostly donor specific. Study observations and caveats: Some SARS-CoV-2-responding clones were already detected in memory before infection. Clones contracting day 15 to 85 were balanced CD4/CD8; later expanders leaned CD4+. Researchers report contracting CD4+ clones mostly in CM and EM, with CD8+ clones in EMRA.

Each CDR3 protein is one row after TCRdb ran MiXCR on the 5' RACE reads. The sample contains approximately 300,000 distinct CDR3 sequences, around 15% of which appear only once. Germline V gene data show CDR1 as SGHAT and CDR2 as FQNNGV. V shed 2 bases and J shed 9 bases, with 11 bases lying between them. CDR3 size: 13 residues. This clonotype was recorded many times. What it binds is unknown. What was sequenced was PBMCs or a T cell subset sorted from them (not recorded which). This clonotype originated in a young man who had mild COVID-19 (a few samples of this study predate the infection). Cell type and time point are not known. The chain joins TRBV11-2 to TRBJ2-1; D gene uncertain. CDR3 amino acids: CASSLTTLAEQFF. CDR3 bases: TGTGCCAGCAGCTTAACGACCCTTGCTGAGCAGTTCTTC.